One sample yielded the 31 T cell receptor beta chains listed below, sequenced in a study of blood T cell repertoires in COVID-19. The protocol was immunoSEQ multiplex PCR, while the TCRdb copy is restricted to in-frame clones and leaves out a portion. The sample consists of about 140,000 clones, around 78% of them appearing once. Sequences were obtained from peripheral blood. Receptors originate from a woman aged 60-70 years with acute or convalescent COVID-19.

This chain links TRBV7-8 with TRBJ1-1, with D unclear. The CDR3 sequence is 16 residues long. The germline V gene encodes CDR1 SGHVS and CDR2 FQNEAQ. The V gene lost 3 bases and the J gene lost 0 bases, with 14 bases spanning the gap. The CDR3 nucleotides are TGTGCCAGCAGCTTTCGGGAAGGATTCATGAACACTGAAGCTTTCTTT. Its translation is CASSFREGFMNTEAFF.

The chain employs TRBV5-1 and TRBJ1-1; D remains unclear. The CDR3 totals 14 residues. V dropped 0 bases and J dropped 8 bases, with 14 bases sitting between them. The germline V gene encodes CDR1 SGHRS and CDR2 YFSETQ. The CDR3 region is CASSLDSPVPEAFF. The DNA of the CDR3 is TGCGCCAGCAGCTTGGACAGTCCGGTCCCCGAAGCTTTCTTT.

The genes are TRBV6-5 and TRBJ1-2; 7 bases are shared with TRBD1. CDR3 length: 14 amino acids. Germline trimming cut 1 base from V and 2 bases from J; bases unmatched to any gene: 1. Germline CDR1 MNHEY, CDR2 SVGAGI. The CDR3 spells CASSYLQGNYGYTF. Here the CDR3 DNA reads TGTGCCAGCAGTTACTTACAGGGGAACTATGGCTACACCTTC.

The genes are TRBV10-3 and TRBJ2-1, with D possibly matching TRBD2 (5 bases). V was pared by 0 bases and J by 0 bases, with 15 bases between. This CDR3 is built from 18 residues. Germline CDR1 and CDR2: ENHRY and SYGVKD. CDR3 sequence reads: CAISESMVGSTSYNEQFF. The DNA for the CDR3 is TGTGCCATCAGTGAGTCGATGGTAGGGAGTACCTCCTACAATGAGCAGTTCTTC.

The rearrangement links TRBV9 to TRBJ2-7; D uncertain. Trimming cost V 3 bases and J 1 base, with 8 bases left between them. Germline loops: CDR1 SGDLS, CDR2 YYNGEE. The CDR3 runs 13 residues. This CDR3 is CASSDGLSYEQYF. In DNA form, the CDR3 reads TGTGCCAGCAGCGACGGTCTTTCCTACGAGCAGTACTTC. Looking up the rest from reference TRBV9 and TRBJ2-7 gives the full variable domain: DSGVTQTPKHLITATGQRVTLRCSPRSGDLSVYWYQQSLDQGLQFLIQYYNGEERAKGNILERFSAQQFPDLHSELNLSSLELGDSALYFCASSDGLSYEQYFGPGTRLTVT.

The J gene is TRBJ2-3, the V gene TRBV29-1; unclear D gene. The CDR3 consists of 15 residues. V was pared by 0 bases and J by 0 bases, with 10 bases between. The germline V gene has CDR1 SQVTM and CDR2 ANQGSEA. The CDR3 loop is CSVEDRRGSTDTQYF. The CDR3 DNA sequence: TGCAGCGTTGAAGATCGGAGAGGTAGCACAGATACGCAGTATTTT.

The rearrangement links TRBV12-1 to TRBJ2-1; TRBD2 is the table's D call, not checked against the DNA. TRBV12-1 is a pseudogene. This CDR3 has 15 amino acids. CDR3 DNA: TGTGCCAGCAGCTTTTCCGTCTTCCCGGGTCATGAGCAGTTCTTC. Amino acid sequence: CASSFSVFPGHEQFF.

The chain uses TRBV7-7 and TRBJ2-3; TRBD1 matches at 8 bases. Trimming cost V 4 bases and J 0 bases; bases outside gene matches: 3. CDR1 is SSHAT, CDR2 FNYEAQ, per germline (reference sequence). This CDR3 region has 15 residues. The CDR3 protein is CASSSGQASTDTQYF. The DNA of the CDR3 is TGTGCCAGCAGCTCGGGACAGGCTAGCACAGATACGCAGTATTTT.

The V call is TRBV7-8, the J call TRBJ2-4; TRBD2 aligns across 9 bases. This CDR3 has 20 amino acids. Germline V lookup: CDR1 SGHVS, CDR2 FQNEAQ. V was pared by 1 base and J by 8 bases, with 21 bases of the junction left unmatched. As DNA, the CDR3 is TGTGCCAGCAGCTTAGGATGGTCCAGTCGACTAGCGGCTCTGGGGGACATTCAGTACTTC. Amino acids: CASSLGWSSRLAALGDIQYF. The full variable domain, rest sourced from reference TRBV7-8 and TRBJ2-4, is GAGVSQSPRYKVAKRGQDVALRCDPISGHVSLFWYQQALGQGPEFLTYFQNEAQLDKSGLPSDRFFAERPEGSVSTLKIQRTQQEDSAVYLCASSLGWSSRLAALGDIQYFGAGTRLSVL.

V usage is TRBV18 and J usage is TRBJ2-1; TRBD2 matches 7 bases. Germline V CDR1 and CDR2: KGHSH, LQKENI. After removal of 1 base from V and 5 bases from J, the junction contained 11 bases not matched to a gene. CDR3 size: 17 residues. CDR3 residues: CASSPRGAGYINNEQFF. Written as DNA, the CDR3 is TGTGCCAGCTCACCACGAGGAGCGGGATACATCAACAATGAGCAGTTCTTC.

The chain couples TRBV5-6 to TRBJ1-2; D is uncertain. Per the germline V gene, CDR1 is SGHDT and CDR2 is YYEEEE. The CDR3 spans 13 residues. With 1 base removed from V and 0 bases from J, the gap between germline ends came to 4 bases. CDR3 sequence: CASSLPSNYGYTF. CDR3 in DNA: TGTGCCAGCAGCTTGCCATCTAACTATGGCTACACCTTC.

The rearrangement uses TRBV6-5 and TRBJ1-2; 8 bases agree with TRBD1. Germline loops: CDR1 MNHEY, CDR2 SVGAGI. Trimming removed 5 bases from V and 8 bases from J; junction bases left unmatched: 13. The length of the CDR3 is 15 residues. CDR3 loop: CASSTLGQGARGYTF. As DNA, the CDR3 is TGTGCCAGCAGTACTCTAGGGCAGGGGGCGCGGGGCTACACCTTC.

This clone is a singleton in its sample. V is TRBV9 and J is TRBJ1-3, with TRBD1 matching 8 bases. With 1 base clipped from V and 4 bases from J, the junction kept 13 bases outside the gene matches. The CDR3 is 18 residues long. Germline lookup yields CDR1 SGDLS and CDR2 YYNGEE. This CDR3 reads CASSVNSLGQGGGNTIYF. In DNA, the CDR3 is TGTGCCAGCAGCGTAAATAGTCTTGGACAGGGCGGAGGAAACACCATATATTTT.

The chain joins TRBV1 to TRBJ2-1; the table's TRBD2 call for D was not verified on the DNA. TRBV1 is noted as a pseudogene. The length of the CDR3 is 20 residues. CDR3: CTSSQGGGRAVVSSYNEQFF. The CDR3 region has the DNA TGCACCAGCAGCCAAGGCGGCGGGAGGGCCGTCGTGAGCTCCTACAATGAGCAGTTCTTC.

The genes are TRBV5-1 and TRBJ2-6; D unresolved. V was clipped by 4 bases and J by 4 bases, with 6 bases between them. Germline V lookup: CDR1 SGHRS, CDR2 YFSETQ. The CDR3 length is 13 residues. The CDR3: CASSGTGANVLTF. The CDR3 DNA reads TGCGCCAGCAGCGGTACAGGGGCCAACGTCCTGACTTTC.

The chain carries TRBV7-9 and TRBJ2-3, with 8 nucleotides matching TRBD2. Germline CDR1 SEHNR, CDR2 FQNEAQ (reference sequence). V dropped 4 bases and J dropped 2; count of bases not matched to a gene: 17. The length of the CDR3 is 19 residues. The CDR3 loop reads CASSSLAGTSPIITDTQYF. The CDR3 nucleotides are TGTGCCAGCAGCTCATTAGCGGGAACATCGCCAATAATCACAGATACGCAGTATTTT. The full variable domain, rest sourced from reference TRBV7-9 and TRBJ2-3, is DTGVSQNPRHKITKRGQNVTFRCDPISEHNRLYWYRQTLGQGPEFLTYFQNEAQLEKSRLLSDRFSAERPKGSFSTLEIQRTEQGDSAMYLCASSSLAGTSPIITDTQYFGPGTRLTVL.

V and J are TRBV27 and TRBJ1-6; 10 nucleotides align to TRBD1. J gave up 7 bases and V 4 bases, and 7 bases lay outside the gene matches. CDR3 length equals 16 residues. Per germline, CDR1 MNHEY and CDR2 SMNVEV (reference sequence). The CDR3 region has the DNA TGTGCCAGCAGTTCCCTGCTGGGACAGGGGAATTCACCCCTCCACTTT. Encoded protein: CASSSLLGQGNSPLHF.

The chain combines TRBV27 with TRBJ2-7, with a weak D call TRBD1 (6 bases). Germline CDR1 is MNHEY and CDR2 is SMNVEV (reference sequence). This CDR3 has 16 residues. Trimming pared 2 bases from V and 0 bases from J, leaving 14 bases between. CDR3 DNA: TGTGCCAGCAGTTTACCAGGACAGTGCTACTCCTACGAGCAGTACTTC. Translation: CASSLPGQCYSYEQYF.

The V gene is TRBV2, the J gene TRBJ1-4; D gene ambiguous. The V end was cut by 1 base, the J end by 7 bases, with 10 bases between. CDR1 and CDR2 (germline): SNHLY, FYNNEI. The CDR3 length is 14 residues. The CDR3 loop is CASSEVVRSEKLFF. The CDR3 DNA is TGTGCCAGCAGTGAAGTGGTGCGTAGTGAAAAACTGTTTTTT. The full variable domain, with the rest looked up from reference TRBV2 and TRBJ1-4, is EPEVTQTPSHQVTQMGQEVILRCVPISNHLYFYWYRQILGQKVEFLVSFYNNEISEKSEIFDDQFSVERPDGSNFTLKIRSTKLEDSAMYFCASSEVVRSEKLFFGSGTQLSVL.

The rearrangement joins TRBV24-1 to TRBJ2-5, with TRBD1 as a possible D gene (5 bases). This CDR3 has 13 amino acids. V lost 4 bases and J lost 4, with 9 bases in between. Per the germline V gene, CDR1 is KGHDR and CDR2 is SFDVKD. The CDR3 sequence: CATSDTGGETQYF. The DNA for the CDR3 is TGTGCCACCAGTGACACAGGTGGAGAGACCCAGTACTTC.

The CDR3 DNA sequence: TGTGCCAGCAGCCCCGGGGGGAACCGCTACGAGCAGTACTTC. Translating gives CASSPGGNRYEQYF. V gene TRBV11-2 combines with J gene TRBJ2-7; the match to TRBD2 covers 7 bases. V trimming: 5 bases; J trimming: 3 bases; junction bases outside the gene matches: 7. Germline loops: CDR1 SGHAT, CDR2 FQNNGV. This CDR3 has 14 amino acids.

This chain links TRBV3-1 (or the pseudogene TRBV3-2) with TRBJ2-6, with 11 positions matching TRBD1. The J segment lost 4 bases and the V segment lost 7 bases, leaving 6 bases of the junction unmatched. Germline values: CDR1 LGHDT, CDR2 YNNKEL (reference sequence). This CDR3 spans 16 amino acids. CDR3: CASTRTGGSGANVLTF. CDR3 sequence (DNA): TGTGCCAGCACCCGGACAGGGGGCTCCGGGGCCAACGTCCTGACTTTC.

CDR3 coding DNA: TGTGCCAGCAGCCTTACAGGGTTGGGCTCCTACGAGCAGTACTTC. It yields the protein CASSLTGLGSYEQYF. This chain joins TRBV28 and TRBJ2-7; a weak D match, TRBD1 (6 bases). This CDR3 spans 15 amino acids. Germline CDR1 reads MDHEN; CDR2 reads SYDVKM. V was cut by 6 bases and J by 0 bases, with 15 bases left in between.

This chain uses TRBV18 with TRBJ1-4, with 11 bases aligning to TRBD1. The CDR3 has 16 amino acids. Germline V gene data show CDR1 as KGHSH and CDR2 as LQKENI. V was clipped by 3 bases and J by 8 bases; unmatched bases: 8. CDR3 region: CASSPLPGQGDEKLFF. CDR3 bases: TGTGCCAGCTCACCGCTCCCGGGACAGGGGGACGAAAAACTGTTTTTT.

The chain has TRBV5-4 and TRBJ2-1, with unresolved D. The CDR3 is made up of 15 amino acids. Trimming cost V 0 bases and J 0 bases, with 7 bases left between them. The germline V gene has CDR1 SGHNT and CDR2 YYREEE (reference sequence). The CDR3 DNA follows: TGTGCCAGCAGCTTGGGGGCTGGCTCCTACAATGAGCAGTTCTTC. As protein: CASSLGAGSYNEQFF.

This clone appeared a few times. V gene TRBV7-8 combines with J gene TRBJ1-4; D perhaps matches TRBD1 (5 bases). Germline loops: CDR1 SGHVS, CDR2 FQNEAQ. Trimming removed 4 bases at V and 0 bases at J, with 12 bases between. The CDR3 has 16 residues. This CDR3 is CASSSQLGPTNEKLFF. CDR3 DNA sequence: TGTGCCAGCAGCTCCCAGTTGGGGCCAACTAATGAAAAACTGTTTTTT. The variable domain in full, completed from reference TRBV7-8 and TRBJ1-4, reads GAGVSQSPRYKVAKRGQDVALRCDPISGHVSLFWYQQALGQGPEFLTYFQNEAQLDKSGLPSDRFFAERPEGSVSTLKIQRTQQEDSAVYLCASSSQLGPTNEKLFFGSGTQLSVL.

This chain links TRBV4-1 with TRBJ1-4, with a possible D match to TRBD1 (6 bases). V gave up 1 base and J gave up 5 bases, with 20 bases separating them. This CDR3 contains 18 residues. Per germline, CDR1 MGHRA and CDR2 YSYEKL. CDR3 DNA: TGCGCCAGCAGCCAAGGAGGGGGAGGGTTAGGTGGAAATGAAAAACTGTTTTTT. Translation gives CASSQGGGGLGGNEKLFF.

This clone occurred once. The chain employs TRBV28 and TRBJ1-2, with TRBD1 matching over 8 bases. In germline, CDR1 is MDHEN, CDR2 SYDVKM. V shed 5 bases and J 6 bases; nucleotides not matched to a gene: 14. The CDR3 is made up of 16 amino acids. The CDR3: CASSTPGTGLFDGYTF. CDR3 in DNA: TGTGCCAGCAGTACTCCCGGGACAGGCCTTTTCGATGGCTACACCTTC.

A few counts support this clone. The V call is TRBV30, the J call TRBJ2-7, with 8 bases identical to TRBD2. Germline V lookup: CDR1 GTSNPN, CDR2 SVGIG (reference sequence). This CDR3 spans 13 amino acids. V lost 2 bases to trimming and J lost 3 bases; unmatched junction nucleotides: 3. Here the CDR3 DNA reads TGTGCCTGGAGTATCAGCGGGGGCTACGAGCAGTACTTC. Its protein product is CAWSISGGYEQYF.

V is TRBV18 and J is TRBJ2-3, with D possibly being TRBD1 (6 bases). V was shortened by 0 bases and J by 6 bases, with 19 bases between the two germline ends. The CDR3 extends over 17 amino acids. Germline assignment: CDR1 KGHSH and CDR2 LQKENI. CDR3 sequence (DNA): TGTGCCAGCTCACCACCTAACTCGATAGGGGGTCGGGATACGCAGTATTTT. This encodes CASSPPNSIGGRDTQYF.

V gene TRBV28 combines with J gene TRBJ1-1; the match to TRBD1 covers 8 bases. CDR3 length: 13 amino acids. Germline loops: CDR1 MDHEN, CDR2 SYDVKM. V shed 7 bases, J shed 5 bases, and the junction held 6 bases outside the gene matches. The CDR3 region is CASNNRGGTEAFF. As DNA, the CDR3 is TGTGCCAGCAATAACAGGGGGGGTACTGAAGCTTTCTTT.